This TCR beta chain was recorded in a study of molecular identifiers for immune sequencing clone quantification. For the study at large: Four of five RNA aliquots from about 19,000 or 110,000 naive CD8 T cells were sequenced. Study observations and caveats: Detecting spiked Jurkat TCR RNA from one cell among roughly 900,000 naive cells was reportedly possible. Highly expanded clone sizes could be underestimated through barcode sharing by identical TCR molecules.

This clonotype was found a few times. Its target is unknown. Trimming at V came to 4 bases and at J to 7 bases, leaving 8 bases not matched to a gene. This CDR3 has 15 residues. Germline V gives CDR1 SEHNR, CDR2 FQNEAQ (reference sequence). Listed TCR primers, together with previously described methods, were used for the bulk TCR libraries. TCRdb used MiXCR to reprocess the PCR reads, holding one entry per CDR3 protein. The repertoire includes about 640,000 distinct CDR3 sequences, 20% of them detected once, and roughly 0.9% sits in the top ten. The receptor's source is a human donor in good health. Some libraries in this study had Jurkat cell RNA spiked in. Sequencing used naive CD8+ T cells from blood, with Jurkat cell RNA spiked in. Subset here: FACS-sorted CD8+CD4-CCR7+CD45RA+ naive T cells. The chain couples TRBV7-9 to TRBJ2-1; 9 bases agree with TRBD2. The CDR3 region is CASSSRSSGRNEQFF. For the CDR3, the DNA is TGTGCCAGCAGCTCCCGAAGTAGCGGGAGAAATGAGCAGTTCTTC.